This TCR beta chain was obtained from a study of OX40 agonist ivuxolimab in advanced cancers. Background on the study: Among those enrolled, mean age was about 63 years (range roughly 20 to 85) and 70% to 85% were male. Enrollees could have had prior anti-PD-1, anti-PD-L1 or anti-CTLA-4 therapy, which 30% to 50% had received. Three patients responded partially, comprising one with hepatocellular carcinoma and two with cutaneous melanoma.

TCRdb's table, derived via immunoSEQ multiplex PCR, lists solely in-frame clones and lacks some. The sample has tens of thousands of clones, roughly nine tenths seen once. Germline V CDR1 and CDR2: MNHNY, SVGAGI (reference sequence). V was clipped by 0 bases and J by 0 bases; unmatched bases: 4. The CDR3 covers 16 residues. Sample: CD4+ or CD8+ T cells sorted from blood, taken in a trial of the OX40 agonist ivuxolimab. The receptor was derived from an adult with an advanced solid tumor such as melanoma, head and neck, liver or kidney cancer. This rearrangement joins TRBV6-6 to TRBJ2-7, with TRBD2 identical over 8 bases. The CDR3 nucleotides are TGTGCCAGCAGTTACTCGAGAAGCGGGAGCTCCTACGAGCAGTACTTC. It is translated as CASSYSRSGSSYEQYF.